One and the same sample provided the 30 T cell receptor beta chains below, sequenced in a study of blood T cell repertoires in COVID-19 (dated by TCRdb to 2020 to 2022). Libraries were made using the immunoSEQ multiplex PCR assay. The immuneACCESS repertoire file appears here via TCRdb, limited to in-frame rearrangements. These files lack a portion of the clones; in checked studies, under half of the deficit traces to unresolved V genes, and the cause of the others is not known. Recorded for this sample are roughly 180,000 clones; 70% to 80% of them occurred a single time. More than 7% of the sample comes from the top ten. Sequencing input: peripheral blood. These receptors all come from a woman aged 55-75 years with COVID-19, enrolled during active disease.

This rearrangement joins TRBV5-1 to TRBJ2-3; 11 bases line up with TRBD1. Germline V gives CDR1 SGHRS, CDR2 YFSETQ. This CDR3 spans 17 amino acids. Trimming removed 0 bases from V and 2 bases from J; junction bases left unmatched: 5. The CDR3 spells CASSLVGQGANTDTQYF. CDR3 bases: TGCGCCAGCAGCTTGGTAGGACAGGGGGCTAACACAGATACGCAGTATTTT.

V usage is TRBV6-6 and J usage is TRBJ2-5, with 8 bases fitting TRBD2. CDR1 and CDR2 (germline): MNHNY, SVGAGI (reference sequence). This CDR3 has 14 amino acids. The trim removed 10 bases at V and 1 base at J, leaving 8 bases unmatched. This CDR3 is CATHRGGPQETQYF. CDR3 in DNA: TGTGCCACCCACCGGGGGGGCCCCCAAGAGACCCAGTACTTC.

CDR3 residues: CASSDRDSYEQYV. The DNA for the CDR3 is TGTGCCAGCAGTGACAGGGACAGCTACGAGCAGTACGTC. The rearrangement joins TRBV2 to TRBJ2-7, with TRBD1 identical over 7 bases. V lost 3 bases and J lost 3; bases outside the gene matches: 2. Germline CDR1 reads SNHLY; CDR2 reads FYNNEI. This CDR3 region has 13 residues.

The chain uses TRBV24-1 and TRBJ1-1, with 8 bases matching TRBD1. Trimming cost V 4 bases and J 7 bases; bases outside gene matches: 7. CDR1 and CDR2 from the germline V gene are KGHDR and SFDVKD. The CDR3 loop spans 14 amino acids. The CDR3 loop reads CATSDRRGLDEAFF. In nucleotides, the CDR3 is TGTGCCACCAGTGACCGCAGGGGGCTTGATGAAGCTTTCTTT.

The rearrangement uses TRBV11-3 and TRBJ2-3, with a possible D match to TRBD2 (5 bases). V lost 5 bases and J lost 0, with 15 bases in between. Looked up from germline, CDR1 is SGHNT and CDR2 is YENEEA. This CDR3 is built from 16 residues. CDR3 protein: CASSPRSGASTDTQYF. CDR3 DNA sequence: TGTGCCAGCAGCCCCCGAAGCGGAGCTAGCACAGATACGCAGTATTTT.

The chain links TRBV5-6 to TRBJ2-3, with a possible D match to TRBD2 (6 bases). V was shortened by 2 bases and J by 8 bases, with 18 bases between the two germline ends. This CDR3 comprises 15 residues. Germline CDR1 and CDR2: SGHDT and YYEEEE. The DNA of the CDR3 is TGTGCCAGCAGCTTCCGGGACTCCGCCGTGGGTACGCAGTATTTT. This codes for CASSFRDSAVGTQYF.

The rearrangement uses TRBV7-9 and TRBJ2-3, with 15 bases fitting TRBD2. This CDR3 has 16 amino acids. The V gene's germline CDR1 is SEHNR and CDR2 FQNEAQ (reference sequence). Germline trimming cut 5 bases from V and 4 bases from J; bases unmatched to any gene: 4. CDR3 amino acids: CASSQGTSGGSDTQYF. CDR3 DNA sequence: TGTGCCAGCAGCCAGGGGACTAGCGGGGGGTCAGATACGCAGTATTTT.

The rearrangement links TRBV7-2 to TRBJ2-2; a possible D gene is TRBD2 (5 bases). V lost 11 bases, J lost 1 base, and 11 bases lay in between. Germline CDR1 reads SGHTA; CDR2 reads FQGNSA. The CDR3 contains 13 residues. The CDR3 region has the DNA TGTGCCGGCCAACGGGAGAACACCGGGGAGCTGTTTTTT. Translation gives CAGQRENTGELFF. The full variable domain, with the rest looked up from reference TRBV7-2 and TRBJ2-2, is GAGVSQSPSNKVTEKGKDVELRCDPISGHTALYWYRQSLGQGLEFLIYFQGNSAPDKSGLPSDRFSAERTGGSVSTLTIQRTQQEDSAVYLCAGQRENTGELFFGEGSRLTVL.

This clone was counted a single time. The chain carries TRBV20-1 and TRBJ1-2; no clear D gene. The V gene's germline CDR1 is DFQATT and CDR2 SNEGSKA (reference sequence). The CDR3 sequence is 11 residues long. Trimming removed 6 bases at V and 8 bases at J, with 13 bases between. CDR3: CSANPYAGYTF. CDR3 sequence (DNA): TGCAGTGCCAACCCCTATGCCGGCTACACCTTC.

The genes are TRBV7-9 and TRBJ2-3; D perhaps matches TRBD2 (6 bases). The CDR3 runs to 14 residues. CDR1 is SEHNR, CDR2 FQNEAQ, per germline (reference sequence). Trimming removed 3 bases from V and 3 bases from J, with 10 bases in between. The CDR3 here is CASSLGRETDTQYF. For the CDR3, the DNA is TGTGCCAGCAGCTTGGGACGGGAGACAGATACGCAGTATTTT. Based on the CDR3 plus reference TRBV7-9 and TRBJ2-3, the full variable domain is DTGVSQNPRHKITKRGQNVTFRCDPISEHNRLYWYRQTLGQGPEFLTYFQNEAQLEKSRLLSDRFSAERPKGSFSTLEIQRTEQGDSAMYLCASSLGRETDTQYFGPGTRLTVL.

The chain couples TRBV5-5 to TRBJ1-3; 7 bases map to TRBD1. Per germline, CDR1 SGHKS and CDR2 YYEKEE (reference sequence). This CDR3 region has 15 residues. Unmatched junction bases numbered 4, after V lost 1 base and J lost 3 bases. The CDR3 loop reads CASSLRQGGGNTIYF. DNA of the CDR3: TGTGCCAGCAGCTTGCGACAGGGCGGTGGAAACACCATATATTTT.

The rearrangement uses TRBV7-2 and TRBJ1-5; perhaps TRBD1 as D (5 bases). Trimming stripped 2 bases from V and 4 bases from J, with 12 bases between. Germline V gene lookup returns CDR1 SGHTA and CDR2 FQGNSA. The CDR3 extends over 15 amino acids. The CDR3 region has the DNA TGTGCCAGCAGCTTAAATCAGGGCAAAAATCAGCCCCAGCATTTT. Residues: CASSLNQGKNQPQHF.

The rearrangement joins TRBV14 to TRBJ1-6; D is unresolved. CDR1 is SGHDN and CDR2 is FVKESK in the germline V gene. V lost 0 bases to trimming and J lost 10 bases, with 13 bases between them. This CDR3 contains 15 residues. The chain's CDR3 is CASSQDPRSKSPLHF. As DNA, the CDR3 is TGTGCCAGCAGCCAAGATCCCAGGTCTAAATCACCCCTCCACTTT.

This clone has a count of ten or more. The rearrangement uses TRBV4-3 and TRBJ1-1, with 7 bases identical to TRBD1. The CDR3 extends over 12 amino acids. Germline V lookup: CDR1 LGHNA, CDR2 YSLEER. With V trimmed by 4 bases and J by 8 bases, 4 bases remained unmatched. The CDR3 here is CASSRVQGEAFF. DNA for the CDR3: TGCGCCAGCAGCCGGGTACAGGGGGAAGCTTTCTTT.

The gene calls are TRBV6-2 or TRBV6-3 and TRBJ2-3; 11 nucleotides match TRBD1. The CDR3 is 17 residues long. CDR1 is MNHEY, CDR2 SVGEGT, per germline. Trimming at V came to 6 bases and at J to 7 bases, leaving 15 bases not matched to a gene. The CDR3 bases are TGTGCCAGCAGCCCTCGGACAGGGGGCCCGGGGATAAATACGCAGTATTTT. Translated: CASSPRTGGPGINTQYF.

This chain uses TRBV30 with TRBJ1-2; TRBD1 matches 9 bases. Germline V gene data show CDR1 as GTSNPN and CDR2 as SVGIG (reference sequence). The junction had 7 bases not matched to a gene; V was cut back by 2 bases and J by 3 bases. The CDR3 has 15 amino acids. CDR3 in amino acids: CAWSHPDRGHYGYTF. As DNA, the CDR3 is TGTGCCTGGAGTCACCCGGACAGGGGCCACTATGGCTACACCTTC. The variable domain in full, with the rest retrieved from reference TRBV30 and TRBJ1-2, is SQTIHQWPATLVQPVGSPLSLECTVEGTSNPNLYWYRQAAGRGLQLLFYSVGIGQISSEVPQNLSASRPQDRQFILSSKKLLLSDSGFYLCAWSHPDRGHYGYTFGSGTRLTVV.

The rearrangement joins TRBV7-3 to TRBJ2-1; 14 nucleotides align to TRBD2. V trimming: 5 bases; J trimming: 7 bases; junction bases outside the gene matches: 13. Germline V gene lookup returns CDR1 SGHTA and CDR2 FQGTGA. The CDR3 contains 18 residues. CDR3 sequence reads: CASSPLVTSGGARNEQFF. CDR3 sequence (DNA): TGTGCCAGCAGCCCCCTGGTGACTAGCGGGGGGGCTAGGAATGAGCAGTTCTTC.

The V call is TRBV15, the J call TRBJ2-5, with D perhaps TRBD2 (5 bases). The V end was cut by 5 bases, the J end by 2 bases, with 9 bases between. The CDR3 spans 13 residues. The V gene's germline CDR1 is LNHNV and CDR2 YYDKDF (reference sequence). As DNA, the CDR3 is TGTGCCACCAGCGCAGCGGCGCAAGAGACCCAGTACTTC. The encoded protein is CATSAAAQETQYF.

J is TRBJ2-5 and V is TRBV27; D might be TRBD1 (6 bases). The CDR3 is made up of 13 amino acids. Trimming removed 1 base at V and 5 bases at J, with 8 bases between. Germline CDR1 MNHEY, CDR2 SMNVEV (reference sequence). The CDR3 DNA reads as TGTGCCAGCAGTTTATACAGGGAGGAGACCCAGTACTTC. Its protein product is CASSLYREETQYF.

CDR3: CASSLPNRPEGTDTQYF. CDR3 DNA sequence: TGTGCCAGCAGCTTACCGAACAGGCCCGAGGGCACAGATACGCAGTATTTT. The chain uses TRBV5-5 and TRBJ2-3, with D maybe TRBD1 (5 bases). V was clipped by 2 bases and J by 1 base, with 17 bases between them. The CDR3 runs to 17 residues. Germline V gene sequence: CDR1 SGHKS, CDR2 YYEKEE (reference sequence). Based on the CDR3 plus reference TRBV5-5 and TRBJ2-3, the full variable domain is DAGVTQSPTHLIKTRGQQVTLRCSPISGHKSVSWYQQVLGQGPQFIFQYYEKEERGRGNFPDRFSARQFPNYSSELNVNALLLGDSALYLCASSLPNRPEGTDTQYFGPGTRLTVL.

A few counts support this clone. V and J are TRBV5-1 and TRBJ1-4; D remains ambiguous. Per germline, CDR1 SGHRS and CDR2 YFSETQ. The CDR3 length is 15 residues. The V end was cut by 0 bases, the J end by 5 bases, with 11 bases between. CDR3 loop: CASSLGADLNEKLFF. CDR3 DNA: TGCGCCAGCAGCTTGGGGGCAGACCTAAATGAAAAACTGTTTTTT.

In DNA, the CDR3 is TGTGCCAGCAGTGATACCGGGACTTCCTACAATGAGCAGTTCTTC. Its protein product is CASSDTGTSYNEQFF. The chain links TRBV9 to TRBJ2-1; a possible D gene is TRBD2 (6 bases). The CDR3 length is 15 residues. The germline V gene has CDR1 SGDLS and CDR2 YYNGEE. V lost 5 bases, J lost 1 base, and 13 bases lay in between.

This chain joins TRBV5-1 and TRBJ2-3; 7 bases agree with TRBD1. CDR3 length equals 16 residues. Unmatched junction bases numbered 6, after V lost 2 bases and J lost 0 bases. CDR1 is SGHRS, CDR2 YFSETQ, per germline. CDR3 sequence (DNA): TGCGCCAGCAGCTTTGAGACAGGGATTAGCACAGATACGCAGTATTTT. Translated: CASSFETGISTDTQYF.

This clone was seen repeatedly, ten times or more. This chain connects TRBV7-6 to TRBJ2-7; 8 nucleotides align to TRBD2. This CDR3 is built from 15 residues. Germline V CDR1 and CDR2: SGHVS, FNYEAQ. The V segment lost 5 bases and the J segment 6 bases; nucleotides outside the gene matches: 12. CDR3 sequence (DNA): TGTGCCAGCAGCATTTCGGGAGGGCCACCTGTCGAGCAGTACTTC. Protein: CASSISGGPPVEQYF.

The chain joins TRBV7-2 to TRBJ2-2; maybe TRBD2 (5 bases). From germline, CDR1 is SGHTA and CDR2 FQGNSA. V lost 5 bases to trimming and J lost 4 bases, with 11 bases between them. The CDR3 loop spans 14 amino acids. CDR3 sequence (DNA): TGTGCCAGCAGCCCCCGTCGGGGCACCGGGGAGCTGTTTTTT. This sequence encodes CASSPRRGTGELFF.

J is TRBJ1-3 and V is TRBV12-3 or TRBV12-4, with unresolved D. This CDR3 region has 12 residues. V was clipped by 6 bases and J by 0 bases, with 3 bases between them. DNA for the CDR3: TGTGCCAGCAGCCTCTCTGGAAACACCATATATTTT. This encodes CASSLSGNTIYF.

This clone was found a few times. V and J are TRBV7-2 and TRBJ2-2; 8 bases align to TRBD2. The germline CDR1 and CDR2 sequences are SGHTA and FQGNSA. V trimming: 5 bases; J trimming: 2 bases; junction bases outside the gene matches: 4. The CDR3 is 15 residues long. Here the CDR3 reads CASSQTSVNTGELFF. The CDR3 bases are TGTGCCAGCAGCCAGACTAGCGTTAACACCGGGGAGCTGTTTTTT. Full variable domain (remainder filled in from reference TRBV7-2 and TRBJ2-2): GAGVSQSPSNKVTEKGKDVELRCDPISGHTALYWYRQSLGQGLEFLIYFQGNSAPDKSGLPSDRFSAERTGGSVSTLTIQRTQQEDSAVYLCASSQTSVNTGELFFGEGSRLTVL.

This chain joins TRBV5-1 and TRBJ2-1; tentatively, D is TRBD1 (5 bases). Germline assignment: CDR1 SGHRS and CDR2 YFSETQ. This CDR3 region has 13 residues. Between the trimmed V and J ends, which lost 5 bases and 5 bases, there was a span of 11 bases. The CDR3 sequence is CASSQGRHNEQFF. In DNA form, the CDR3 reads TGCGCCAGCAGTCAGGGTCGGCACAATGAGCAGTTCTTC.

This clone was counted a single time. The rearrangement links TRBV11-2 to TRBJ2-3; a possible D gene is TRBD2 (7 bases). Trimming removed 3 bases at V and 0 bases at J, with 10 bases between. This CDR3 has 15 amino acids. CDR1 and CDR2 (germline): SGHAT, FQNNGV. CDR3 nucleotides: TGTGCCAGCAGCTTTCGGGGGGCTAGCACAGATACGCAGTATTTT. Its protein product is CASSFRGASTDTQYF.

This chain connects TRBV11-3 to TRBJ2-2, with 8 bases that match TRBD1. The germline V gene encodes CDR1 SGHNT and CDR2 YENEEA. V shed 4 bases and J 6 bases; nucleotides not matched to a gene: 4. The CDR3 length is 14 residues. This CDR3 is CASSSHRGSGELFF. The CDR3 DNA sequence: TGTGCCAGCAGCTCCCACAGGGGGTCCGGGGAGCTGTTTTTT.